One sample yielded the 13 T cell receptor beta chains listed below, sequenced in a study of blood T cell repertoires in COVID-19. Generated by immunoSEQ multiplex PCR, the TCRdb table keeps only in-frame clones and is missing some. Among under 150,000 clones listed, about 80% were seen once. Material: PBMCs or T cells enriched from blood (not recorded which). The receptors shown here come from a man aged 45 to 65 in a cohort exposed to, infected with or recovered from COVID-19 (not recorded which).

The chain is built from TRBV27 and TRBJ1-6; 10 nucleotides match TRBD1. Germline loops: CDR1 MNHEY, CDR2 SMNVEV (reference sequence). The CDR3 extends over 15 amino acids. The trim removed 1 base at V and 9 bases at J, leaving 3 bases unmatched. CDR3 DNA sequence: TGTGCCAGCAGTTTATGGACAGGGGGAGGTTCACCCCTCCACTTT. Amino acids: CASSLWTGGGSPLHF.

The chain carries TRBV5-4 and TRBJ2-1; perhaps TRBD1 as D (6 bases). This CDR3 spans 15 amino acids. Germline assignment: CDR1 SGHNT and CDR2 YYREEE (reference sequence). V dropped 0 bases and J dropped 7 bases, with 14 bases sitting between them. The CDR3: CASSLAGQGINEQFF. DNA for the CDR3: TGTGCCAGCAGCTTGGCCGGTCAGGGGATAAATGAGCAGTTCTTC.

V usage is TRBV30 and J usage is TRBJ1-5, with a tentative D call TRBD1 (6 bases). V was trimmed by 4 bases and J by 7 bases, leaving 11 bases between them. Germline V gene lookup returns CDR1 GTSNPN and CDR2 SVGIG (reference sequence). The CDR3 totals 12 residues. Here the CDR3 DNA reads TGTGCCTGGAATAGGGGGAGCCAGCCCCAGCATTTT. It yields the protein CAWNRGSQPQHF.

V and J are TRBV18 and TRBJ2-5; D possibly corresponds to TRBD1 (6 bases). Trimming cost V 4 bases and J 4 bases, with 13 bases left between them. The CDR3 spans 14 residues. Germline values: CDR1 KGHSH, CDR2 LQKENI. The DNA of the CDR3 is TGTGCCAGCTCACTTAGCAGGGGACGAGAGACCCAGTACTTC. Residues: CASSLSRGRETQYF.

The V call is TRBV19, the J call TRBJ2-2; 9 nucleotides match TRBD2. The CDR3 contains 14 residues. V trimming: 6 bases; J trimming: 5 bases; junction bases outside the gene matches: 4. Germline assignment: CDR1 LNHDA and CDR2 SQIVND (reference sequence). The CDR3 spells CASRASGATGELFF. Written as DNA, the CDR3 is TGTGCCAGTAGGGCTAGCGGGGCAACCGGGGAGCTGTTTTTT.

The chain couples TRBV7-9 to TRBJ1-4, with 7 bases that match TRBD1. Trimming removed 5 bases from V and 6 bases from J; junction bases left unmatched: 6. There are 14 residues in the CDR3. Germline-derived CDR1 and CDR2 are SEHNR and FQNEAQ (reference sequence). CDR3 bases: TGTGCCAGCAGCCGGGACAGCCTAGATGAAAAACTGTTTTTT. Translated: CASSRDSLDEKLFF.

The table lists this clone with a count of one. This CDR3 reads CASSQEIVNYGYTF. The CDR3 DNA reads TGTGCCAGCAGCCAAGAGATAGTTAACTATGGCTACACCTTC. The chain has TRBV5-6 and TRBJ1-2; no firm D call. CDR1 is SGHDT and CDR2 is YYEEEE in the germline V gene. The CDR3 is 14 amino acids. V lost 4 bases, J lost 1 base, and 11 bases lay in between. The whole variable domain, remainder taken from reference TRBV5-6 and TRBJ1-2, is DAGVTQSPTHLIKTRGQQVTLRCSPKSGHDTVSWYQQALGQGPQFIFQYYEEEERQRGNFPDRFSGHQFPNYSSELNVNALLLGDSALYLCASSQEIVNYGYTFGSGTRLTVV.

J is TRBJ1-5 and V is TRBV9, with D possibly TRBD1 on 6 matching bases. Trimming removed 3 bases from V and 3 bases from J, with 10 bases in between. This CDR3 spans 14 amino acids. Germline-derived CDR1 and CDR2 are SGDLS and YYNGEE. The CDR3 protein is CASSDGTINQPQHF. Here the CDR3 DNA reads TGTGCCAGCAGCGACGGGACAATCAATCAGCCCCAGCATTTT.

This sequence joins TRBV19 and TRBJ1-5; D is unclear. The CDR3 has 16 amino acids. Looked up from germline, CDR1 is LNHDA and CDR2 is SQIVND (reference sequence). V was shortened by 4 bases and J by 2 bases, with 15 bases between the two germline ends. The CDR3 nucleotides are TGTGCCAGTAGTAGTTCTGGGAGTGTGGGCAATCAGCCCCAGCATTTT. The encoded protein is CASSSSGSVGNQPQHF.

This chain connects TRBV5-1 to TRBJ1-2; 8 nucleotides line up with TRBD1. CDR1 and CDR2 from the germline V gene are SGHRS and YFSETQ. The CDR3 is 15 amino acids. V shed 3 bases and J 0 bases; nucleotides not matched to a gene: 4. The CDR3 nucleotides read TGCGCCAGCAGCTCGAGGACAGGGTCTAACTATGGCTACACCTTC. This sequence encodes CASSSRTGSNYGYTF.

Written as DNA, the CDR3 is TGCGCCAGCAGCTCATCTTCGGACTGTTGGTCCGATGGCTACACCTTC. It specifies CASSSSSDCWSDGYTF. This rearrangement joins TRBV5-1 to TRBJ1-2; D gene uncertain. The CDR3 runs 16 residues. Trimming removed 3 bases at V and 6 bases at J, with 21 bases between. CDR1 and CDR2 from the germline V gene are SGHRS and YFSETQ.

The gene calls are TRBV24-1 and TRBJ2-3; D is uncertain. The CDR3 loop spans 12 amino acids. Germline CDR1 reads KGHDR; CDR2 reads SFDVKD. V lost 2 bases and J 3 bases, leaving 2 bases between the germline ends. CDR3: CATSDSTDTQYF. The CDR3 region has the DNA TGTGCCACCAGTGATTCAACAGATACGCAGTATTTT.

The chain links TRBV2 to TRBJ2-2; D gene ambiguous. Germline V lookup: CDR1 SNHLY, CDR2 FYNNEI. The CDR3 runs to 13 residues. The germline V and J ends were trimmed by 6 bases and 5 bases, with 10 bases remaining between them. The CDR3 nucleotides are TGTGCCAGCAGACCCCGGTGGACCGGGGAGCTGTTTTTT. Translation gives CASRPRWTGELFF.